What follows are 24 T cell receptor beta chains derived from one specimen sequenced in a study of T cell responses to AZD1222 COVID-19 vaccine. Generated by immunoSEQ multiplex PCR, the TCRdb table keeps only in-frame clones and is missing some. The repertoire holds around 120,000 clones, with around 90% as singletons. The sequences come from peripheral blood, collected 28 days after the second AZD1222 dose. The receptors come from an adult who received the AZD1222 COVID-19 vaccine.

The rearrangement uses TRBV14 and TRBJ1-5; no definite D call. Deletions cut 0 bases from V and 6 bases from J, with 3 bases between. CDR3 size: 12 residues. In germline, CDR1 is SGHDN, CDR2 FVKESK. CDR3 sequence reads: CASSQDSQPQHF. CDR3 DNA: TGTGCCAGCAGCCAAGACAGTCAGCCCCAGCATTTT.

V usage is TRBV7-9 and J usage is TRBJ2-1; TRBD1 matches at 10 bases. CDR1 and CDR2 (germline): SEHNR, FQNEAQ (reference sequence). CDR3 length: 18 amino acids. The junction had 15 bases not matched to a gene; V was cut back by 5 bases and J by 5 bases. This CDR3 reads CASSPGGRQGAKNNEQFF. Here the CDR3 DNA reads TGTGCCAGCAGCCCCGGGGGCCGACAGGGGGCGAAAAACAATGAGCAGTTCTTC.

This clone has a single count. The J gene is TRBJ2-7, the V gene TRBV7-2, with 8 bases that match TRBD1. The CDR3 consists of 15 residues. J gave up 0 bases and V 5 bases, and 6 bases lay outside the gene matches. Germline assignment: CDR1 SGHTA and CDR2 FQGNSA. Here the CDR3 reads CASSGLTGDSYEQYF. CDR3 sequence (DNA): TGTGCCAGCAGCGGATTGACAGGGGACTCCTACGAGCAGTACTTC. Looking up the rest from reference TRBV7-2 and TRBJ2-7 gives the full variable domain: GAGVSQSPSNKVTEKGKDVELRCDPISGHTALYWYRQSLGQGLEFLIYFQGNSAPDKSGLPSDRFSAERTGGSVSTLTIQRTQQEDSAVYLCASSGLTGDSYEQYFGPGTRLTVT.

This clone has just one count. The V gene is TRBV19, the J gene TRBJ1-5; 7 bases are shared with TRBD1. The CDR3 covers 15 residues. The germline gives CDR1 LNHDA, CDR2 SQIVND (reference sequence). After removal of 7 bases from V and 3 bases from J, the junction contained 9 bases not matched to a gene. CDR3 sequence reads: CASIPDRALNQPQHF. In nucleotides, the CDR3 is TGTGCCAGTATCCCAGACAGGGCCCTCAATCAGCCCCAGCATTTT.

The CDR3 sequence: CASSRTGGRTEAFF. CDR3 in DNA: TGCGCCAGCAGCCGGACAGGGGGAAGGACTGAAGCTTTCTTT. The rearrangement joins TRBV4-3 to TRBJ1-1; TRBD1 matches at 10 bases. This CDR3 has 14 amino acids. Trimming cost V 4 bases and J 5 bases; bases outside gene matches: 4. Looked up from germline, CDR1 is LGHNA and CDR2 is YSLEER.

This chain joins TRBV2 and TRBJ2-1; D gene uncertain. CDR3 length: 13 residues. Germline values: CDR1 SNHLY, CDR2 FYNNEI. The V end was cut by 6 bases, the J end by 2 bases, with 8 bases between. CDR3 region: CASSSEAYNEQFF. CDR3 nucleotides: TGTGCCAGCAGCTCGGAAGCCTACAATGAGCAGTTCTTC.

This chain joins TRBV18 and TRBJ1-2; TRBD1 matches 7 bases. This CDR3 is built from 16 residues. Germline values: CDR1 KGHSH, CDR2 LQKENI. Germline trimming cut 2 bases from V and 2 bases from J; bases unmatched to any gene: 8. For the CDR3, the DNA is TGTGCCAGCTCACCAATTACGACAGGGACCAACTATGGCTACACCTTC. It codes for CASSPITTGTNYGYTF.

The chain is built from TRBV18 and TRBJ1-3; D possibly corresponds to TRBD1 (5 bases). Trimming cost V 3 bases and J 3 bases, with 12 bases left between them. Germline values: CDR1 KGHSH, CDR2 LQKENI. This CDR3 has 15 residues. The CDR3: CASSPVPGIGNTIYF. As DNA, the CDR3 is TGTGCCAGCTCACCCGTACCAGGGATTGGAAACACCATATATTTT.

The V call is TRBV5-1, the J call TRBJ1-1; no clear D gene. The CDR3 is made up of 16 amino acids. Germline CDR1 reads SGHRS; CDR2 reads YFSETQ. V was shortened by 0 bases and J by 4 bases, with 16 bases between the two germline ends. The CDR3, as DNA: TGCGCCAGCAGCTTGGGGCTGCGGGGAGAGGCCACTGAAGCTTTCTTT. Its protein product is CASSLGLRGEATEAFF.

The J gene is TRBJ1-2, the V gene TRBV19, with a tentative D call TRBD1 (6 bases). This CDR3 contains 13 residues. The ends were cut back, 6 bases at V and 10 bases at J, with 18 bases in the middle. From germline, CDR1 is LNHDA and CDR2 SQIVND (reference sequence). The DNA of the CDR3 is TGTGCCAGTAGCCCTTCCAGGGGACAACTCTACACCTTC. Translating it yields CASSPSRGQLYTF.

V and J are TRBV28 and TRBJ2-1; 9 positions agree with TRBD1. This CDR3 has 13 residues. The germline CDR1 and CDR2 sequences are MDHEN and SYDVKM. V lost 6 bases and J lost 5; bases outside the gene matches: 2. CDR3 coding DNA: TGTGCCAGCAGGGGACAGGGAGACAATGAGCAGTTCTTC. Its translation: CASRGQGDNEQFF. The entire variable domain, with the rest obtained from reference TRBV28 and TRBJ2-1, is as follows: DVKVTQSSRYLVKRTGEKVFLECVQDMDHENMFWYRQDPGLGLRLIYFSYDVKMKEKGDIPEGYSVSREKKERFSLILESASTNQTSMYLCASRGQGDNEQFFGPGTRLTVL.

This sequence joins TRBV5-1 and TRBJ1-5, with D possibly being TRBD1 (6 bases). Trimming cost V 5 bases and J 6 bases, with 15 bases left between them. Germline values: CDR1 SGHRS, CDR2 YFSETQ. The length of the CDR3 is 14 residues. CDR3 sequence reads: CASSPQGLVQPQHF. CDR3 nucleotides: TGCGCCAGCAGTCCGCAGGGGTTGGTTCAGCCCCAGCATTTT.

V is TRBV6-5 and J is TRBJ1-1; no firm D call. Germline V CDR1 and CDR2: MNHEY, SVGAGI. CDR3 size: 16 residues. Between the trimmed V and J ends, which lost 2 bases and 1 base, there was a span of 14 bases. The CDR3 region has the DNA TGTGCCAGCAGTTACCTCGCTTCGGGCCAGAACACTGAAGCTTTCTTT. It translates to CASSYLASGQNTEAFF.

The chain uses TRBV7-7 and TRBJ1-1; weak D call: TRBD1 (6 bases). V was trimmed by 5 bases and J by 5 bases, leaving 27 bases between them. CDR1 is SSHAT and CDR2 is FNYEAQ in the germline V gene (reference sequence). The CDR3 consists of 18 residues. The CDR3 protein is CASSEHGRGQNGGTEAFF. The CDR3, as DNA: TGTGCCAGCAGCGAACACGGCAGGGGCCAAAATGGGGGGACTGAAGCTTTCTTT.

The chain has TRBV28 and TRBJ2-3, with D unresolved. V lost 6 bases and J lost 0, with 7 bases in between. Germline V lookup: CDR1 MDHEN, CDR2 SYDVKM. This CDR3 comprises 13 residues. CDR3 coding DNA: TGTGCCAGCAGCCCCCCGAGCACAGATACGCAGTATTTT. The encoded protein is CASSPPSTDTQYF.

The chain joins TRBV14 to TRBJ1-6; D gene ambiguous. Germline CDR1 and CDR2: SGHDN and FVKESK. Trimming left V 1 base short and J 12 bases short, with 13 bases between. There are 14 residues in the CDR3. CDR3 region: CASSQGAGLGPLHF. The CDR3 DNA reads TGTGCCAGCAGCCAAGGGGCGGGGTTAGGACCCCTCCACTTT.

This clone was recorded a few times. The V and J genes are TRBV2 and TRBJ2-7; D is perhaps TRBD1 (6 bases). The CDR3 has 13 amino acids. V was clipped by 5 bases and J by 4 bases, with 12 bases between them. CDR1 and CDR2 from the germline V gene are SNHLY and FYNNEI. The CDR3 reads CASSPPGQYEQYF. CDR3 coding DNA: TGTGCCAGCAGTCCCCCGGGACAATACGAGCAGTACTTC.

The chain uses TRBV6-5 and TRBJ1-6; a possible D gene is TRBD1 (6 bases). CDR3 length: 15 amino acids. Germline lookup yields CDR1 MNHEY and CDR2 SVGAGI. The V gene lost 2 bases and the J gene lost 6 bases, with 11 bases spanning the gap. The CDR3: CASSYQDSSNSPLHF. DNA for the CDR3: TGTGCCAGCAGTTACCAGGACAGCAGTAATTCACCCCTCCACTTT.

This clone was detected only once. The chain uses TRBV11-2 and TRBJ1-1; D is ambiguous. V lost 4 bases and J lost 1, with 10 bases in between. The CDR3 sequence is 14 residues long. Per germline, CDR1 SGHAT and CDR2 FQNNGV. Here the CDR3 reads CASSSQSGNTEAFF. The CDR3 DNA follows: TGTGCCAGCAGCTCGCAGTCGGGGAACACTGAAGCTTTCTTT.

The chain employs TRBV7-9 and TRBJ1-2, with D hard to call. CDR1 is SEHNR and CDR2 is FQNEAQ in the germline V gene (reference sequence). This CDR3 comprises 15 residues. The V end was cut by 3 bases, the J end by 5 bases, with 16 bases between. CDR3 loop: CASSFQRQLIYGYTF. The CDR3 DNA reads TGTGCCAGCAGCTTCCAACGACAACTAATTTATGGCTACACCTTC.

The chain carries TRBV5-1 and TRBJ2-1; the D gene is possibly TRBD2 (5 bases). Germline lookup yields CDR1 SGHRS and CDR2 YFSETQ. V gave up 4 bases and J gave up 10 bases, with 24 bases separating them. This CDR3 has 16 residues. The CDR3 loop is CASSPGTDPRLTEQFF. CDR3 DNA: TGCGCCAGCAGCCCGGGAACGGACCCCCGGCTGACGGAGCAGTTCTTC.

V usage is TRBV19 and J usage is TRBJ1-5, with unresolved D. Germline V gene sequence: CDR1 LNHDA, CDR2 SQIVND (reference sequence). This CDR3 has 15 amino acids. V was clipped by 5 bases and J by 2 bases, with 13 bases between them. The DNA of the CDR3 is TGTGCCAGTAGTTGGCGGCAGGATGGCAATCAGCCCCAGCATTTT. It translates to CASSWRQDGNQPQHF.

This rearrangement joins TRBV3-1 (or the pseudogene TRBV3-2) to TRBJ1-5; tentatively, D is TRBD1 (5 bases). Germline values: CDR1 LGHDT, CDR2 YNNKEL (reference sequence). V lost 0 bases and J 4 bases, leaving 10 bases between the germline ends. The CDR3 covers 15 residues. For the CDR3, the DNA is TGTGCCAGCAGCCAAGATCAGGGAGAAAATCAGCCCCAGCATTTT. Translating gives CASSQDQGENQPQHF.

This clone appeared a single time. V is TRBV27 and J is TRBJ2-3; 8 nucleotides agree with TRBD1. This CDR3 spans 15 amino acids. V was clipped by 8 bases and J by 0 bases; unmatched bases: 7. Germline assignment: CDR1 MNHEY and CDR2 SMNVEV (reference sequence). The CDR3: CASQDRGDSTDTQYF. In DNA, the CDR3 is TGTGCCAGCCAAGACAGGGGCGATAGCACAGATACGCAGTATTTT.